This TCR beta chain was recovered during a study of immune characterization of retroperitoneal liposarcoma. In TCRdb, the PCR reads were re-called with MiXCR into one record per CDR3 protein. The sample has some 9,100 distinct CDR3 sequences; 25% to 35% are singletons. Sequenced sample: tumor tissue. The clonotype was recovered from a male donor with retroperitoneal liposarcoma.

The CDR3 DNA reads as TGTGCCATCAGTGAGTCGTTCGGTGTTATGAACACTGAAGCTTTCTTT. This sequence encodes CAISESFGVMNTEAFF. This rearrangement joins TRBV10-3 to TRBJ1-1; D ambiguous. V lost 0 bases and J 0 bases, leaving 11 bases between the germline ends. CDR1 is ENHRY, CDR2 SYGVKD, per germline. This CDR3 spans 16 amino acids.